These 24 T cell receptor beta chains were sequenced from one sample in a study of cytomegalovirus exposure and HLA in healthy donors. Researchers ran the PCR with 60 Vbeta and 13 Jbeta primers. The repertoire was sequenced with immunoSEQ multiplex PCR; TCRdb's copy has only in-frame clones and lacks some. The table shows fewer than 200,000 clones, with approximately 71% occurring only once. Sample: PBMCs. These receptors came from a girl between 5 and 17 years old in good health and CMV-seronegative.

The chain couples TRBV2 to TRBJ2-5; TRBD1 might be the D (6 bases). Trimming pared 3 bases from V and 5 bases from J, leaving 16 bases between. CDR1 SNHLY and CDR2 FYNNEI come from the germline V gene. This CDR3 has 15 residues. Here the CDR3 reads CASSEEQGIGETQYF. The CDR3 DNA is TGTGCCAGCAGTGAGGAGCAGGGGATAGGGGAGACCCAGTACTTC.

The chain has TRBV19 and TRBJ1-1, with D maybe TRBD1 (5 bases). The CDR3 contains 14 residues. V lost 8 bases and J lost 6, with 19 bases in between. Germline lookup yields CDR1 LNHDA and CDR2 SQIVND (reference sequence). CDR3 DNA sequence: TGTGCCAGTTCCCCAGGTACGGCGGGGGCTGAAGCTTTCTTT. This encodes CASSPGTAGAEAFF.

The chain has TRBV5-4 and TRBJ1-1; TRBD1 matches at 11 bases. Germline trimming cut 4 bases from V and 2 bases from J; bases unmatched to any gene: 7. CDR3 length: 16 amino acids. Germline V lookup: CDR1 SGHNT, CDR2 YYREEE (reference sequence). CDR3 amino acids: CASSPGQGEGNTEAFF. The DNA for the CDR3 is TGTGCCAGCAGCCCGGGACAGGGGGAGGGAAACACTGAAGCTTTCTTT. The whole variable domain, remainder taken from reference TRBV5-4 and TRBJ1-1, is ETGVTQSPTHLIKTRGQQVTLRCSSQSGHNTVSWYQQALGQGPQFIFQYYREEENGRGNFPPRFSGLQFPNYSSELNVNALELDDSALYLCASSPGQGEGNTEAFFGQGTRLTVV.

The CDR3: CASSYASETTDTQYF. The CDR3, as DNA: TGTGCCAGCAGTTACGCTAGCGAGACCACAGATACGCAGTATTTT. The chain carries TRBV6-5 and TRBJ2-3, with D perhaps TRBD2 (6 bases). The V end lost 2 bases, the J end lost 2 bases, and 11 bases lay between the germline ends. The CDR3 covers 15 residues. Per germline, CDR1 MNHEY and CDR2 SVGAGI.

The V call is TRBV6-5, the J call TRBJ2-7, with 10 bases aligning to TRBD2. V lost 5 bases and J lost 6; bases outside the gene matches: 7. The CDR3 runs to 14 residues. The germline CDR1 and CDR2 sequences are MNHEY and SVGAGI. CDR3 DNA: TGTGCCAGCAGTACCGAGCGGGGGGGCTTCGAGCAGTACTTC. It is translated as CASSTERGGFEQYF.

V and J are TRBV5-1 and TRBJ1-3; the match to TRBD1 covers 7 bases. The CDR3 is made up of 15 amino acids. V shed 4 bases and J 3 bases; nucleotides not matched to a gene: 7. Looked up from germline, CDR1 is SGHRS and CDR2 is YFSETQ. The CDR3 bases are TGCGCCAGCAGCAAGCAGGGGGATGGTGGAAACACCATATATTTT. Amino acid sequence: CASSKQGDGGNTIYF.

V gene TRBV2 combines with J gene TRBJ2-3, with 11 bases aligning to TRBD2. This CDR3 contains 15 residues. Trimming took 5 bases from V and 1 from J; bases not matched to a gene: 2. Looked up from germline, CDR1 is SNHLY and CDR2 is FYNNEI. The CDR3 DNA reads as TGTGCCAGCAGTATACTAGCGGGGGGCACAGATACGCAGTATTTT. Encoded protein: CASSILAGGTDTQYF.

The V and J genes are TRBV4-2 and TRBJ2-3, with D perhaps TRBD2 (5 bases). The CDR3 loop spans 18 amino acids. The germline gives CDR1 LGHNA, CDR2 YNFKEQ. V shed 0 bases and J shed 1 base, with 17 bases lying between them. CDR3 coding DNA: TGTGCCAGCAGCCAAGATGTTTCTGCATCCGGGGGCACAGATACGCAGTATTTT. Translation gives CASSQDVSASGGTDTQYF.

V is TRBV7-8 and J is TRBJ2-3; D perhaps matches TRBD1 (5 bases). CDR3 length: 14 residues. V was shortened by 7 bases and J by 2 bases, with 13 bases between the two germline ends. Germline lookup yields CDR1 SGHVS and CDR2 FQNEAQ. This chain's CDR3 is CASIDRQSTDTQYF. CDR3 sequence (DNA): TGTGCCAGCATCGATAGACAGTCCACAGATACGCAGTATTTT. The variable domain in full, completed from reference TRBV7-8 and TRBJ2-3, reads GAGVSQSPRYKVAKRGQDVALRCDPISGHVSLFWYQQALGQGPEFLTYFQNEAQLDKSGLPSDRFFAERPEGSVSTLKIQRTQQEDSAVYLCASIDRQSTDTQYFGPGTRLTVL.

This clone was counted only a few times. This chain links TRBV19 with TRBJ1-1, with TRBD1 matching 7 bases. Trimming cost V 3 bases and J 4 bases; bases outside gene matches: 5. The CDR3 spans 14 residues. Per the germline V gene, CDR1 is LNHDA and CDR2 is SQIVND (reference sequence). Written as DNA, the CDR3 is TGTGCCAGTAGTATTAACAGGGGTGGCACTGAAGCTTTCTTT. It encodes CASSINRGGTEAFF.

CDR3: CASSYLDPEKLFF. CDR3 DNA sequence: TGTGCCAGCAGTTACCTAGACCCGGAAAAACTGTTTTTT. This sequence joins TRBV6-6 and TRBJ1-4; no firm D call. This CDR3 comprises 13 residues. The V gene's germline CDR1 is MNHNY and CDR2 SVGAGI (reference sequence). The V end lost 2 bases, the J end lost 8 bases, and 9 bases lay between the germline ends.

This chain uses TRBV10-1 with TRBJ1-3; tentatively, D is TRBD1 (5 bases). Germline V gives CDR1 WNHNN, CDR2 SYGVQD (reference sequence). Trimming removed 6 bases from V and 7 bases from J, with 13 bases in between. CDR3 length: 13 residues. In nucleotides, the CDR3 is TGCGCCAGCAGCCAGGGAACGCGGAACACCATATATTTT. Protein product: CASSQGTRNTIYF.

The chain is built from TRBV7-9 and TRBJ1-1, with D possibly TRBD1 on 6 matching bases. In germline, CDR1 is SEHNR, CDR2 FQNEAQ (reference sequence). CDR3 length: 13 residues. The germline V and J ends were trimmed by 5 bases and 10 bases, with 17 bases remaining between them. The CDR3 loop reads CASSGYLGAGAFF. In DNA form, the CDR3 reads TGTGCCAGCAGCGGTTATTTGGGGGCGGGAGCTTTCTTT. Complete variable domain (other parts from reference TRBV7-9 and TRBJ1-1): DTGVSQNPRHKITKRGQNVTFRCDPISEHNRLYWYRQTLGQGPEFLTYFQNEAQLEKSRLLSDRFSAERPKGSFSTLEIQRTEQGDSAMYLCASSGYLGAGAFFGQGTRLTVV.

This chain connects TRBV5-4 to TRBJ1-1, with D possibly matching TRBD1 (5 bases). Germline-derived CDR1 and CDR2 are SGHNT and YYREEE (reference sequence). Trimming left V 4 bases short and J 6 bases short, with 19 bases between. The CDR3 runs 15 residues. The CDR3 loop reads CASSREGPRTSEAFF. The CDR3 DNA sequence: TGTGCCAGCAGCCGGGAGGGGCCGCGAACCTCTGAAGCTTTCTTT.

The V and J genes are TRBV6-6 and TRBJ2-2; 9 nucleotides line up with TRBD1. The germline V gene encodes CDR1 MNHNY and CDR2 SVGAGI (reference sequence). CDR3 size: 16 residues. The trim removed 0 bases at V and 5 bases at J, leaving 4 bases unmatched. The CDR3 here is CASSYSQGAETGELFF. The CDR3 DNA is TGTGCCAGCAGTTACTCACAGGGGGCTGAGACCGGGGAGCTGTTTTTT.

This clone has just one count. The chain recombines TRBV5-3 with TRBJ2-7, with 7 bases identical to TRBD1. TRBV5-3 is given ORF status, its function remaining uncertain. This CDR3 comprises 16 residues. V lost 4 bases to trimming and J lost 4 bases; unmatched junction nucleotides: 14. The CDR3, as DNA: TGTGCCAGAAGCCCGCGACCACAGGGGAACCAATACGAGCAGTACTTC. As protein: CARSPRPQGNQYEQYF.

The CDR3 coding sequence is TGTGCCAGCAGCCCACGACAGGGGACGGATTCACCCCTCCACTTT. Translation: CASSPRQGTDSPLHF. The chain uses TRBV9 and TRBJ1-6, with 8 bases matching TRBD1. The CDR3 runs 15 residues. V was clipped by 4 bases and J by 8 bases; unmatched bases: 8. Per the germline V gene, CDR1 is SGDLS and CDR2 is YYNGEE.

V is TRBV7-3 and J is TRBJ2-2, with 8 bases lining up with TRBD2. The ends lost 6 bases at V and 5 bases at J; junction bases unmatched: 8. This CDR3 has 15 residues. Germline-derived CDR1 and CDR2 are SGHTA and FQGTGA. For the CDR3, the DNA is TGTGCCAGCAGGCCGGGACTAGTTGGGACCGGGGAGCTGTTTTTT. This sequence encodes CASRPGLVGTGELFF.

This clone was observed a handful of times. This chain connects TRBV4-1 to TRBJ1-5; 10 bases match TRBD1. CDR3 size: 17 residues. With V trimmed by 3 bases and J by 1 base, 6 bases remained unmatched. Germline V lookup: CDR1 MGHRA, CDR2 YSYEKL. The CDR3 reads CASSQTGGGPSNQPQHF. CDR3 coding DNA: TGCGCCAGCAGCCAGACAGGGGGCGGACCGAGCAATCAGCCCCAGCATTTT.

This clone was detected only once. The chain carries TRBV15 and TRBJ1-1; D gene unclear. Germline-derived CDR1 and CDR2 are LNHNV and YYDKDF (reference sequence). Trimming cost V 1 base and J 1 base, with 4 bases left between them. This CDR3 has 13 amino acids. The CDR3 loop reads CATSRGRNTEAFF. In nucleotides, the CDR3 is TGTGCCACCAGCAGAGGTAGGAACACTGAAGCTTTCTTT.

This rearrangement joins TRBV30 to TRBJ1-2; 9 positions agree with TRBD1. The CDR3 is 15 residues long. The junction had 10 bases not matched to a gene; V was cut back by 2 bases and J by 6 bases. Germline CDR1 and CDR2: GTSNPN and SVGIG (reference sequence). CDR3 residues: CAWSRTGGSFNGYTF. The CDR3 region has the DNA TGTGCCTGGAGTAGAACAGGGGGCAGCTTTAATGGCTACACCTTC.

This clone was counted between two and nine times. The DNA for the CDR3 is TGTGCCAGCAGAGATATCAGCGATAAAGCTTTCTTT. It specifies CASRDISDKAFF. The chain combines TRBV6-5 with TRBJ1-1, with D hard to call. There are 12 residues in the CDR3. The V gene's germline CDR1 is MNHEY and CDR2 SVGAGI. Between the trimmed V and J ends, which lost 6 bases and 9 bases, there was a span of 14 bases.

The rearrangement uses TRBV18 and TRBJ2-1; a weak D match, TRBD1 (5 bases). The CDR3 has 14 residues. Germline assignment: CDR1 KGHSH and CDR2 LQKENI. Trimming pared 1 base from V and 6 bases from J, leaving 10 bases between. CDR3 coding DNA: TGTGCCAGCTCACCACGACAGACCGCCAATGAGCAGTTCTTC. Amino acid sequence: CASSPRQTANEQFF. The full variable domain, with the rest looked up from reference TRBV18 and TRBJ2-1, is NAGVMQNPRHLVRRRGQEARLRCSPMKGHSHVYWYRQLPEEGLKFMVYLQKENIIDESGMPKERFSAEFPKEGPSILRIQQVVRGDSAAYFCASSPRQTANEQFFGPGTRLTVL.

The gene calls are TRBV10-3 and TRBJ2-5; D might be TRBD2 (5 bases). Germline-derived CDR1 and CDR2 are ENHRY and SYGVKD. This CDR3 comprises 14 residues. The V gene lost 5 bases and the J gene lost 5 bases, with 15 bases spanning the gap. CDR3: CAISSREDPETQYF. The CDR3 bases are TGTGCCATCAGTTCCCGGGAAGATCCGGAGACCCAGTACTTC.